This note documents a single TCR beta chain sequence. Sequenced by immunoSEQ multiplex PCR; TCRdb stores in-frame clones only, minus some. The sample lists 150,000 to 200,000 clones; about 82% were seen once. The sample is drawn from a study of blood T cell repertoires in COVID-19. This CDR3 is built from 16 residues. CDR1 MNHNS and CDR2 SASEGT come from the germline V gene. V gave up 8 bases and J gave up 0 bases; unmatched junction bases: 8. The specimen sequenced was peripheral blood. This rearrangement joins TRBV6-1 to TRBJ1-4, with TRBD1 identical over 8 bases. The clonotype originates from a man aged 65 to 79 with active or convalescent COVID-19. CDR3 sequence reads: CASGGTGFATNEKLFF. CDR3 DNA sequence: TGTGCCAGCGGTGGGACAGGATTTGCAACTAATGAAAAACTGTTTTTT.